The 27 T cell receptor beta chains below were found in one sample sequenced in a study of identical twins. TCRdb re-analysed the 5' RACE reads in MiXCR, keeping a single row per CDR3 protein. Of 500,000 to 550,000 distinct CDR3 sequences listed, about 20% are singletons. These data are also associated with another study on T cells expressing NK-cell markers.

The sample taken for sequencing was CD4+ T cells sorted from blood. All receptors come from a young woman in good health.

This clonotype was seen repeatedly, ten times or more. The genes are TRBV5-1 and TRBJ2-2, with D uncertain. The CDR3 sequence is 14 residues long. The germline V and J ends were trimmed by 0 bases and 4 bases, with 7 bases remaining between them. Germline V gives CDR1 SGHRS, CDR2 YFSETQ. CDR3 amino acids: CASSLVQSTGELFF. The CDR3 bases are TGCGCCAGCAGCTTGGTTCAGAGCACCGGGGAGCTGTTTTTT.

Ten or more counts support this clonotype. V gene TRBV2 combines with J gene TRBJ1-1; no firm D call. Trimming removed 6 bases at V and 3 bases at J, with 8 bases between. Germline CDR1 is SNHLY and CDR2 is FYNNEI. This CDR3 has 12 amino acids. CDR3 bases: TGTGCCAGCAGCGCCGCAGACACTGAAGCTTTCTTT. Its protein product is CASSAADTEAFF.

The genes are TRBV6-1 and TRBJ1-5, with D hard to call. The CDR3 totals 15 residues. The germline gives CDR1 MNHNS, CDR2 SASEGT. V shed 5 bases and J shed 0 bases, with 11 bases lying between them. CDR3 nucleotides: TGTGCCAGCAGTCAGGCAGCTAATAGCAATCAGCCCCAGCATTTT. Protein product: CASSQAANSNQPQHF.

The chain employs TRBV6-4 and TRBJ2-7; 11 nucleotides align to TRBD1. Trimming cost V 8 bases and J 5 bases; bases outside gene matches: 20. The V gene's germline CDR1 is MRHNA and CDR2 SNTAGT. The CDR3 covers 18 residues. CDR3 region: CASSGHKLRDRGIDEQYF. The CDR3 bases are TGTGCCAGCTCGGGGCATAAACTCCGGGACAGGGGGATCGACGAGCAGTACTTC.

This clonotype was counted between two and nine times. The chain carries TRBV5-5 and TRBJ2-7; the D gene could be TRBD1 or TRBD2 (5 bases each). CDR3 size: 16 residues. V gave up 3 bases and J gave up 0 bases, with 16 bases separating them. Germline V lookup: CDR1 SGHKS, CDR2 YYEKEE (reference sequence). CDR3 residues: CASSSPGPKSSYEQYF. CDR3 nucleotides: TGTGCCAGCAGCTCGCCGGGACCGAAGAGCTCCTACGAGCAGTACTTC.

The chain joins TRBV7-2 to TRBJ2-1; D possibly uses TRBD1 or TRBD2 (7 bases each). The CDR3 length is 14 residues. The V gene's germline CDR1 is SGHTA and CDR2 FQGNSA. Between the trimmed V and J ends, which lost 8 bases and 2 bases, there was a span of 13 bases. For the CDR3, the DNA is TGTGCCAGCGGGGGGAGGGGGCCCTACAATGAGCAGTTCTTC. Its translation: CASGGRGPYNEQFF. The whole variable domain, remainder taken from reference TRBV7-2 and TRBJ2-1, is GAGVSQSPSNKVTEKGKDVELRCDPISGHTALYWYRQSLGQGLEFLIYFQGNSAPDKSGLPSDRFSAERTGGSVSTLTIQRTQQEDSAVYLCASGGRGPYNEQFFGPGTRLTVL.

The chain has TRBV20-1 and TRBJ2-5, with 9 nucleotides matching TRBD1. This CDR3 spans 16 amino acids. After removal of 0 bases from V and 0 bases from J, the junction contained 5 bases not matched to a gene. Germline-derived CDR1 and CDR2 are DFQATT and SNEGSKA (reference sequence). The CDR3: CSAREDRGSYQETQYF. Written as DNA, the CDR3 is TGCAGTGCTAGAGAGGACAGGGGCTCGTACCAAGAGACCCAGTACTTC.

This clonotype was recorded a few times. The CDR3 DNA follows: TGCGCCAGCAGCTGGACTAGCGGCGGGACAGATACGCAGTATTTT. Its translation is CASSWTSGGTDTQYF. The chain is built from TRBV5-1 and TRBJ2-3; 10 nucleotides match TRBD2. The V gene's germline CDR1 is SGHRS and CDR2 YFSETQ. After removal of 3 bases from V and 3 bases from J, the junction contained 4 bases not matched to a gene. The CDR3 is made up of 15 amino acids.

The chain carries TRBV2 and TRBJ2-4; 9 bases line up with TRBD1. This CDR3 spans 15 amino acids. The ends lost 3 bases at V and 9 bases at J; junction bases unmatched: 9. Germline V gene data show CDR1 as SNHLY and CDR2 as FYNNEI. CDR3: CASSDLGQGRVIQYF. CDR3 sequence (DNA): TGTGCCAGCAGTGACCTGGGACAGGGAAGGGTCATTCAGTACTTC.

This clonotype appeared many times. The V and J genes are TRBV29-1 and TRBJ1-1; 8 positions match TRBD1. Germline trimming cut 6 bases from V and 7 bases from J; bases unmatched to any gene: 10. CDR1 SQVTM and CDR2 ANQGSEA come from the germline V gene. This CDR3 has 13 residues. The DNA for the CDR3 is TGCAGCGTCGCACAGGGGGGAGACAGTGAAGCTTTCTTT. It is translated as CSVAQGGDSEAFF.

The J gene is TRBJ2-5, the V gene TRBV7-3; 12 bases match TRBD2. The ends lost 3 bases at V and 2 bases at J; junction bases unmatched: 1. CDR3 size: 15 residues. Germline-derived CDR1 and CDR2 are SGHTA and FQGTGA. CDR3: CASSFGTSGQETQYF. As DNA, the CDR3 is TGTGCCAGCAGCTTTGGGACTAGCGGGCAAGAGACCCAGTACTTC.

This clonotype has just a few counts. J is TRBJ2-7 and V is TRBV5-1; D is unresolved. This CDR3 has 13 amino acids. The germline V gene encodes CDR1 SGHRS and CDR2 YFSETQ. The germline V and J ends were trimmed by 0 bases and 0 bases, with 4 bases remaining between them. The DNA of the CDR3 is TGCGCCAGCAGCTTGGCGAACTCCTACGAGCAGTACTTC. Translating gives CASSLANSYEQYF.

This clonotype was counted between two and nine times. The J gene is TRBJ1-5, the V gene TRBV6-1; D is possibly TRBD2 (6 bases). The J call may not be correct, given that the DNA end is closer to TRBJ2-3. Germline-derived CDR1 and CDR2 are MNHNS and SASEGT. The CDR3 spans 15 residues. CDR3 in DNA: TGTGCCAGCAGAACAGGAGGGGCCCCTAATCAGCCCCAGTATTTT. This gives the protein CASRTGGAPNQPQYF.

The chain couples TRBV5-1 to TRBJ2-7, with D perhaps TRBD1 (6 bases). Germline values: CDR1 SGHRS, CDR2 YFSETQ. This CDR3 spans 16 amino acids. Trimming took off 4 bases at V and 2 bases at J, with 19 bases between the two ends. The CDR3 protein is CASSPSRGSETYEQYF. CDR3 bases: TGCGCCAGCAGCCCCAGTAGGGGGTCGGAGACCTACGAGCAGTACTTC.

This chain uses TRBV7-9 with TRBJ1-2; TRBD1 agrees at 7 bases. The CDR3 is 13 amino acids. V trimming: 4 bases; J trimming: 8 bases; junction bases outside the gene matches: 7. Per germline, CDR1 SEHNR and CDR2 FQNEAQ (reference sequence). Here the CDR3 DNA reads TGTGCCAGCAGCTCGACAGGGCGGCGAGGCTACACCTTC. Translation: CASSSTGRRGYTF.

This sequence joins TRBV6-1 and TRBJ1-4, with unresolved D. The CDR3 is made up of 13 amino acids. Germline V gene sequence: CDR1 MNHNS, CDR2 SASEGT. V was trimmed by 8 bases and J by 6 bases, leaving 13 bases between them. DNA for the CDR3: TGTGCCAGCGGGGAACAGCGCGATGAAAAACTGTTTTTT. Translating it yields CASGEQRDEKLFF.

This clonotype has just a few counts. This chain connects TRBV20-1 to TRBJ1-4, with D perhaps TRBD1 (6 bases). The CDR3 spans 15 residues. Germline V gene sequence: CDR1 DFQATT, CDR2 SNEGSKA (reference sequence). The ends were cut back, 3 bases at V and 5 bases at J, with 16 bases in the middle. For the CDR3, the DNA is TGCAGTGCTAGGAGGGGGAATAGGCTCAATGAAAAACTGTTTTTT. The encoded protein is CSARRGNRLNEKLFF.

This chain links TRBV29-1 with TRBJ2-5, with D possibly TRBD1 on 6 matching bases. This CDR3 is built from 12 residues. The V and J ends lost 5 bases and 5 bases respectively, with 12 bases between them. Germline CDR1 reads SQVTM; CDR2 reads ANQGSEA. CDR3 in amino acids: CSVSGAGETQYF. The CDR3 DNA is TGCAGCGTTTCAGGGGCCGGCGAGACCCAGTACTTC.

V usage is TRBV20-1 and J usage is TRBJ2-7; 12 bases are a match to TRBD2. The CDR3 length is 14 residues. The germline V gene encodes CDR1 DFQATT and CDR2 SNEGSKA (reference sequence). V lost 5 bases and J lost 4; bases outside the gene matches: 6. The CDR3 DNA is TGCAGTGCTTGTAGACTAGCGGGAGAATACGAGCAGTACTTC. Protein product: CSACRLAGEYEQYF.

J is TRBJ2-2 and V is TRBV11-2; 7 bases map to TRBD2. V trimming: 7 bases; J trimming: 4 bases; junction bases outside the gene matches: 9. The CDR3 length is 15 residues. Germline CDR1 is SGHAT and CDR2 is FQNNGV. The CDR3 DNA is TGTGCCAGCATCCAAGCGGGAAGGGGCACCGGGGAGCTGTTTTTT. It encodes CASIQAGRGTGELFF. Together with reference TRBV11-2 and TRBJ2-2, the CDR3 gives the full variable domain: EAGVAQSPRYKIIEKRQSVAFWCNPISGHATLYWYQQILGQGPKLLIQFQNNGVVDDSQLPKDRFSAERLKGVDSTLKIQPAKLEDSAVYLCASIQAGRGTGELFFGEGSRLTVL.

The V and J genes are TRBV5-6 and TRBJ1-2; D call uncertain. The CDR3 is 14 residues long. Germline V lookup: CDR1 SGHDT, CDR2 YYEEEE. V was clipped by 4 bases and J by 4 bases, with 14 bases between them. CDR3 residues: CASSPKGGSYGYTF. DNA for the CDR3: TGTGCCAGCAGCCCGAAAGGAGGGAGCTATGGCTACACCTTC.

The chain joins TRBV12-3 or TRBV12-4 to TRBJ1-5; D is possibly TRBD1 (6 bases). CDR3 length equals 13 residues. V gave up 7 bases and J gave up 6 bases, with 13 bases separating them. The CDR3 coding sequence is TGTGCCAGCACACGTACAGGGAGTCAGCCCCAGCATTTT. Protein product: CASTRTGSQPQHF.

The chain has TRBV7-9 and TRBJ1-1; D unresolved. V was shortened by 1 base and J by 4 bases, with 13 bases between the two germline ends. Per germline, CDR1 SEHNR and CDR2 FQNEAQ (reference sequence). The CDR3 runs to 15 residues. DNA for the CDR3: TGTGCCAGCAGCTTAGTATCTCGGGGTATCACTGAAGCTTTCTTT. Its protein product is CASSLVSRGITEAFF.

This chain joins TRBV20-1 and TRBJ1-2, with no clear D. The germline V gene encodes CDR1 DFQATT and CDR2 SNEGSKA (reference sequence). There are 13 residues in the CDR3. V was trimmed by 2 bases and J by 6 bases, leaving 13 bases between them. The CDR3 spells CSARSESLHGYTF. CDR3 nucleotide sequence: TGCAGTGCTAGATCGGAGTCCCTCCATGGCTACACCTTC.

The chain has TRBV20-1 and TRBJ1-1; unclear D gene. Trimming took off 3 bases at V and 4 bases at J, with 15 bases between the two ends. The CDR3 consists of 14 residues. Germline CDR1 DFQATT, CDR2 SNEGSKA (reference sequence). The CDR3 region is CSASVGSAATEAFF. In DNA form, the CDR3 reads TGCAGTGCTAGCGTTGGCAGCGCCGCCACTGAAGCTTTCTTT.

The chain uses TRBV5-1 and TRBJ2-5; TRBD2 agrees at 12 bases. This CDR3 comprises 13 residues. V shed 6 bases and J 4 bases; nucleotides not matched to a gene: 1. Germline loops: CDR1 SGHRS, CDR2 YFSETQ. Here the CDR3 DNA reads TGCGCCAGCAAGACTAGCGGGGGAGAGACCCAGTACTTC. Its translation: CASKTSGGETQYF.

This chain links TRBV10-3 with TRBJ2-7; 10 bases agree with TRBD1. With V trimmed by 4 bases and J by 2 bases, 5 bases remained unmatched. The CDR3 is 15 amino acids. CDR1 is ENHRY, CDR2 SYGVKD, per germline. The CDR3 sequence is CAISGPGQGTYEQYF. The DNA for the CDR3 is TGTGCCATCAGTGGACCGGGACAGGGGACCTACGAGCAGTACTTC.